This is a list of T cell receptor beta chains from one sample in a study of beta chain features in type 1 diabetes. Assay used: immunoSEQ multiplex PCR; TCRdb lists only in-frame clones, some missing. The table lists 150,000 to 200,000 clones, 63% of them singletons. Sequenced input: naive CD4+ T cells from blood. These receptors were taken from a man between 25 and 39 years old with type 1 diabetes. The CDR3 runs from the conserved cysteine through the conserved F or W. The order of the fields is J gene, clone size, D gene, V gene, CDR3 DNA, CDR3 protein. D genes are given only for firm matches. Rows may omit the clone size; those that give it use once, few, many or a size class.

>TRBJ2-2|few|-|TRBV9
TGTGCCAGCACGGGAACCGGGGAGCTGTTTTTT
CASTGTGELFF
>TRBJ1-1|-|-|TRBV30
TGTGCCTGGAGTAAGGTGAACACTGAAGCTTTCTTT
CAWSKVNTEAFF
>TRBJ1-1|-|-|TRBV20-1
TGCAGTGTTAGGCGGGGAACTGAAGCTTTCTTT
CSVRRGTEAFF
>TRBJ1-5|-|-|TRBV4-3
TGCGCCAGCAGCCAAGTGACAGCAAATCAGCCCCAGCATTTT
CASSQVTANQPQHF
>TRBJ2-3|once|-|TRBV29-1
TGCAGCGCACGCCCGGGACTGATAGCCCCAGATACGCAGTATTTT
CSARPGLIAPDTQYF
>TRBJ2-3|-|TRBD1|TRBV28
TGTGCCAGCAGTTCGGGACAGGGGGCGGGTACGCAGTATTTT
CASSSGQGAGTQYF
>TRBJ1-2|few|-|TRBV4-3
TGCGCCAGCAGCCAAGAGCTCCCCGGGAGGAGTGGCCGGGGCTATGGCTACACCTTC
CASSQELPGRSGRGYGYTF
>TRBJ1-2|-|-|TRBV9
TGTGCCAGCAGCGTAGCGGGCAGGGAAGGCTATGGCTACACCTTC
CASSVAGREGYGYTF
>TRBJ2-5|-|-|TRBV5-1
TGCGCCAGCAGCCTGGTTGAAGAGACCCAGTACTTC
CASSLVEETQYF
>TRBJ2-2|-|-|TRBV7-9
TGTGCCAGCAGCTTAGCGAGATCCGAGCTGTTTTTT
CASSLARSELFF
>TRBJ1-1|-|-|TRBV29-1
TGCAGCGGCGGCCGGGAGAGCGAAAACACTGAAGCTTTCTTT
CSGGRESENTEAFF
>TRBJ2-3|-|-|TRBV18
TGTGCCAGCTCACCAGCGTCAGAGGGGAAAAGCACAGATACGCAGTATTTT
CASSPASEGKSTDTQYF
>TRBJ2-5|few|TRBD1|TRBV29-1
TGCAGCGGACAGGGGCAGGAGACCCAGTACTTC
CSGQGQETQYF
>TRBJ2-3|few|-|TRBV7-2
TGTGCCAGCAGCTTAGCCACAGATACGCAGTATTTT
CASSLATDTQYF
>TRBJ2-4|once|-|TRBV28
TGTGCCAGCAGTTTAAAGAGCAGGGAAGCCAAAAACATTCAGTACTTC
CASSLKSREAKNIQYF
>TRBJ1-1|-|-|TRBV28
TGTGCCAGCAGTTTCGGCAGGGTGGACACTGAAGCTTTCTTT
CASSFGRVDTEAFF
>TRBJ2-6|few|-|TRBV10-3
TGTGCCGCAAAGGGGGCTGGGGCCAACGTCCTGACTTTC
CAAKGAGANVLTF
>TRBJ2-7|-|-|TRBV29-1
TGCAGCGTTGAAGCTGGACAGACATACGAGCAGTACTTC
CSVEAGQTYEQYF
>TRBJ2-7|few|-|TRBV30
TGTGCCTGGGCTGGCTCCTACGAGCAGTACTTC
CAWAGSYEQYF
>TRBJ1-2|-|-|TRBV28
TGTGCCAGCACGACGGGGCTAGGATATGGCTACACCTTC
CASTTGLGYGYTF
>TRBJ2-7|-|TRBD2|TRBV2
TGTGCCAGCAGTGACTGGGCTAGCGGTTCCTACGAGCAGTACTTC
CASSDWASGSYEQYF
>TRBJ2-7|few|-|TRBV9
TGTGCCAGCAGCGTCGGGGGCGCTGGATACGAGCAGTACTTC
CASSVGGAGYEQYF
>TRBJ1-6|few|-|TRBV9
TGTGCCAGCAGCGTAGAGGATTGGTATAATTCACCCCTCCACTTT
CASSVEDWYNSPLHF
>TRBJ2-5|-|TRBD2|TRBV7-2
TGTGCCAGCAGCCCACAAGCGGGGTACCAAGAGACCCAGTACTTC
CASSPQAGYQETQYF
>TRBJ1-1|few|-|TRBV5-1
TGCGCCAGCAGGGCAGCGAACACTGAAGCTTTCTTT
CASRAANTEAFF
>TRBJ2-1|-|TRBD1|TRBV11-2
TGTGCCAGCAGCTTAGTATACAGGGGTTCCTACAATGAGCAGTTCTTC
CASSLVYRGSYNEQFF
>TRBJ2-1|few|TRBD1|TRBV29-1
TGCAGCGTCGCCACGGACAGGCGCTCCTACAATGAGCAGTTCTTC
CSVATDRRSYNEQFF
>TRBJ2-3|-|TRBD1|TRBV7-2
TGTGCCAGCAGCCGGGACAGGACTAGCACAGATACGCAGTATTTT
CASSRDRTSTDTQYF
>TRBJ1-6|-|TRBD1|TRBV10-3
TGTGCCATCAGGCCCGGGACAGGGGATTCACCCCTCCACTTT
CAIRPGTGDSPLHF
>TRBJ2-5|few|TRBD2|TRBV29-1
TGCAGCGTTGAAGATTACGGGGGGGCTCCAGAGACCCAGTACTTC
CSVEDYGGAPETQYF
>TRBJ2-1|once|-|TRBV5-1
TGCGCCAGCAGCTTAGCCGGGACCTTCCCGGGCAATGAGCAGTTCTTC
CASSLAGTFPGNEQFF
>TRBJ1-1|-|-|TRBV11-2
TGTGCCAGCAGCTTACCACGGGACCGGATTTTGAACACTGAAGCTTTCTTT
CASSLPRDRILNTEAFF
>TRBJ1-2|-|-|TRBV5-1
TGCGCCAGCAGCTTGGCCGGGAACTATGGCTACACCTTC
CASSLAGNYGYTF
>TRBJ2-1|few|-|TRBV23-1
TGCGCCAGCAGTCTTGACCGACAGAGCTCCTACAATGAGCAGTTCTTC
CASSLDRQSSYNEQFF
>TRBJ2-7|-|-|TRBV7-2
TGTGCCAGCAGCTTAGGGCAGGGCTCCTCAGGCTACGAGCAGTACTTC
CASSLGQGSSGYEQYF
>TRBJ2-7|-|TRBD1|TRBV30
TGTGCCTGGAGTGTGATGCAGGGGGCACTCGGCCAGTACGAGCAGTACTTC
CAWSVMQGALGQYEQYF
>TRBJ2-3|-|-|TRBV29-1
TGCAGCGTTTCCGGGGTTTTCAACACAGATACGCAGTATTTT
CSVSGVFNTDTQYF
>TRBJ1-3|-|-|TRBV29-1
TGCAGCGTTGTAGGACCCGGAAACACCATATATTTT
CSVVGPGNTIYF
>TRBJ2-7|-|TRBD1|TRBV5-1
TGCGCCAGCAGCCTTCCTGACAGGGGGTACGAGCAGTACTTC
CASSLPDRGYEQYF
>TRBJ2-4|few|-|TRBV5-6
TGTGCCAGCAGCATTCTCGTTCGGACTGACAAAAACATTCAGTACTTC
CASSILVRTDKNIQYF
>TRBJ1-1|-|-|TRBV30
TGTGCCTGGAGTACAACATTTGAAGCTTTCTTT
CAWSTTFEAFF
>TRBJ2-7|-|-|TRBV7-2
TGTGCCAGCAGCTTTAGGACAGCCCTTCCTGGCGAGCAGTACTTC
CASSFRTALPGEQYF
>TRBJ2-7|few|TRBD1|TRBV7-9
TGTGCCAGCAGCTTAACTCTCGGCCCAGACAGGGGCAACGAGCAGTACTTC
CASSLTLGPDRGNEQYF
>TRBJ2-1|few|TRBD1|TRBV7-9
TGTGCCAGCAGCTTGCCCCCGGGACAGAGCTCCTACAATGAGCAGTTCTTC
CASSLPPGQSSYNEQFF
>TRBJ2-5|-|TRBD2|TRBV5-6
TGTGCCAGCAGCTTGGTAGCTAGCGGGGAGTCGTGGGCCCAGTACTTC
CASSLVASGESWAQYF
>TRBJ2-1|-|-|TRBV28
TGTGCCAGCAGTCCCGGTTGGGGGTGGGACTACAATGAGCAGTTCTTC
CASSPGWGWDYNEQFF
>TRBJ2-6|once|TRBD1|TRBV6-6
TGTGCCAGCAGCCTGGACAGGGCTGGGGCCAACGTCCTGACTTTC
CASSLDRAGANVLTF